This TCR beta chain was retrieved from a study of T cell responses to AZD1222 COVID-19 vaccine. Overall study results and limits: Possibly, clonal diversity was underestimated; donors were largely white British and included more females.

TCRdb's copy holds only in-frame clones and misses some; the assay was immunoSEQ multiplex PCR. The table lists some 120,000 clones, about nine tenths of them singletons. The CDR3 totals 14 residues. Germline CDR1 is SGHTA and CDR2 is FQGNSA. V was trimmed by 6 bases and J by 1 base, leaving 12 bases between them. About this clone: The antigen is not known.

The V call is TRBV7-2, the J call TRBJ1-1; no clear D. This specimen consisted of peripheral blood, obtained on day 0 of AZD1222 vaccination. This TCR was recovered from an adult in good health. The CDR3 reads CASSQQKGNTEAFF. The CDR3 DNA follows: TGTGCCAGCAGTCAACAGAAGGGGAACACTGAAGCTTTCTTT.